This T cell receptor (beta chain) originates from a study of T-cell reconstitution after alpha-beta-depleted transplantation in children. Overall study findings and caveats: Newly made T cells mostly supplied T-cell counts and diversity one year after transplant. Surviving recipient cells, namely T cells and thymic progenitors, were the source of high day-60 TCRbeta diversity in some patients.

The TCRbeta library was prepared with unique molecular identifiers. TCRdb recomputed calls from the PCR reads with MiXCR, one row per CDR3 protein. The repertoire holds under 50,000 distinct CDR3 sequences, with around 9.2% as singletons. CDR1 and CDR2 (germline): KGHSH, LQKENI. CDR3 length: 12 amino acids. Details on this clonotype: Its antigen is not identified. An end of the junction does not agree with germline; a read error may underlie this.

This material consisted of PBMCs, mostly from graft donor cells, taken 60 days after TCRalphabeta/CD19-depleted stem cell transplant. This sequence was found in a male patient aged 2-9 years who had a stem cell transplant for chronic granulomatous disease, so the T cells may come from the graft donor. The chain carries TRBV18 and TRBJ2-3; 7 nucleotides align to TRBD1. The CDR3 nucleotides read TGTGCCAGCTCACCAGCGGACAGGTCGCACTATTTT. Encoded protein: CASSPADRSHYF.